This entry concerns a single TCR beta chain. This entry belongs to a study of T cells in Graves' hyperthyroidism and ophthalmopathy. RNA transcripts provided the source from which TCR beta CDR3 regions were amplified. The study used the HTBI primer set for a first-round RT-PCR of the TCR CDR3. TCRdb reprocessed the multiplex PCR reads with MiXCR, giving one entry per CDR3 protein. The table records some 200,000 distinct CDR3 sequences, about a sixth of them present only once. Germline values: CDR1 DFQATT, CDR2 SNEGSKA (reference sequence). The CDR3 is 13 residues long. Germline trimming cut 6 bases from V and 7 bases from J; bases unmatched to any gene: 8.

The origin of this receptor is a man between 45 and 60 years old with Graves' hyperthyroidism. The chain uses TRBV20-1 and TRBJ1-5; TRBD1 aligns across 8 bases. Sequences were obtained from blood. The CDR3 sequence is CSAMDRDSQPQHF. The CDR3 DNA is TGCAGTGCCATGGACAGGGACAGCCAGCCCCAGCATTTT.